This is a list of T cell receptor beta chains from one sample in a study of shared clonotypes between healthy human individuals. TCRdb's table, derived via immunoSEQ multiplex PCR, lists solely in-frame clones and lacks some. The sample lists nearly 750,000 clones; roughly 72% were seen once. What was sequenced was memory CD4+ T cells sorted from blood. The receptors were sampled from a woman aged 25 to 39 in good health. Both conserved end residues are part of each CDR3. D genes are given only for firm matches. The listing skips clone size in some rows; elsewhere it reads once, few, many or a size class.

j_gene: TRBJ1-5; v_gene: TRBV5-8; abundance: -; d_gene: TRBD1; CDR3nt: TGTGCCAGCAGCCCTGGGCCGGGACAGGAGATTCAGCCCCAGCATTTT; CDR3aa: CASSPGPGQEIQPQHF
j_gene: TRBJ2-3; v_gene: TRBV18; abundance: -; d_gene: -; CDR3nt: TGTGCCAGCTCACCAGACCGGTACACAGATACGCAGTATTTT; CDR3aa: CASSPDRYTDTQYF
j_gene: TRBJ2-2; v_gene: TRBV7-2; abundance: many; d_gene: -; CDR3nt: TGTGCCAGCAGCAGAGGCTGGGGTACCGGGGAGCTGTTTTTT; CDR3aa: CASSRGWGTGELFF
j_gene: TRBJ1-2; v_gene: TRBV5-6; abundance: -; d_gene: -; CDR3nt: TGTGCCAGCAGCTCGACGGCCGACGTCACCTATGGCTACACCTTC; CDR3aa: CASSSTADVTYGYTF
j_gene: TRBJ2-5; v_gene: TRBV18; abundance: -; d_gene: TRBD2; CDR3nt: TGTGCCAGCTCACCGGATAGCGGGAGGGCCGAGACCCAGTACTTC; CDR3aa: CASSPDSGRAETQYF
j_gene: TRBJ1-5; v_gene: TRBV27; abundance: -; d_gene: -; CDR3nt: TGTGCCAGCAGTTTACTGGCGGGAGCGAGCAATCAGCCCCAGCATTTT; CDR3aa: CASSLLAGASNQPQHF
j_gene: TRBJ2-7; v_gene: TRBV14; abundance: -; d_gene: -; CDR3nt: TGTGCCAGCAGCCAAGAAGAAGCCAGCTCCTACGAGCAGTACTTC; CDR3aa: CASSQEEASSYEQYF
j_gene: TRBJ2-7; v_gene: TRBV7-6; abundance: -; d_gene: TRBD2; CDR3nt: TGTGCCAGCAGCAAAGGACTAGCGGGAGTTCACGAGCAGTACTTC; CDR3aa: CASSKGLAGVHEQYF
j_gene: TRBJ2-3; v_gene: TRBV10-2; abundance: -; d_gene: -; CDR3nt: TGCGCCAGCAGTGCGGGCGGAAGCACAGATACGCAGTATTTT; CDR3aa: CASSAGGSTDTQYF
j_gene: TRBJ2-2; v_gene: TRBV13; abundance: many; d_gene: TRBD2; CDR3nt: TGTGCCAGCAGCGAATTAGCGGGAGTGGATCTAGCCGGGGAGCTGTTTTTT; CDR3aa: CASSELAGVDLAGELFF
j_gene: TRBJ2-7; v_gene: TRBV6-6; abundance: -; d_gene: -; CDR3nt: TGTGCCAGCAGTTCCGGGGCCCCCTCCTACGAGCAGTACTTC; CDR3aa: CASSSGAPSYEQYF
j_gene: TRBJ1-4; v_gene: TRBV5-4; abundance: -; d_gene: -; CDR3nt: TGTGCCAGTTCCCGGGGGGGTAATGAAAAACTGTTTTTT; CDR3aa: CASSRGGNEKLFF
j_gene: TRBJ1-3; v_gene: TRBV6-5; abundance: -; d_gene: -; CDR3nt: TGTGCCAGCAGTTACAGTATCTCGGACGCCATATATTTT; CDR3aa: CASSYSISDAIYF
j_gene: TRBJ2-7; v_gene: TRBV5-1; abundance: -; d_gene: -; CDR3nt: TGCGCCAGCAGCTTAGGCAACGGGGACTACGAGCAGTACTTC; CDR3aa: CASSLGNGDYEQYF
j_gene: TRBJ2-2; v_gene: TRBV15; abundance: -; d_gene: TRBD1; CDR3nt: TGTGCCACCAGCAGAGGGGCGGGACAGGCGACCGGGGAGCTGTTTTTT; CDR3aa: CATSRGAGQATGELFF
j_gene: TRBJ2-7; v_gene: TRBV7-2; abundance: -; d_gene: TRBD2; CDR3nt: TGTGCCAGCAGTCGACTAGCGGAGGGGTTTTACGAGCAGTACTTC; CDR3aa: CASSRLAEGFYEQYF
j_gene: TRBJ1-5; v_gene: TRBV5-4; abundance: -; d_gene: -; CDR3nt: TGTGCCAGCAGCGGGGGCAGCCCTGAGCCCCAGCATTTT; CDR3aa: CASSGGSPEPQHF
j_gene: TRBJ2-1; v_gene: TRBV7-9; abundance: -; d_gene: TRBD2; CDR3nt: TGTGCCAGCAGCTCCCGCCGATCGCTAGCGGGAGGGTCCAATGAGCAGTTCTTC; CDR3aa: CASSSRRSLAGGSNEQFF
j_gene: TRBJ2-5; v_gene: TRBV2; abundance: -; d_gene: -; CDR3nt: TGTGCCAGCAGTGTTCAAGGGGAGACCCAGTACTTC; CDR3aa: CASSVQGETQYF
j_gene: TRBJ1-2; v_gene: TRBV11-2; abundance: many; d_gene: -; CDR3nt: TGTGCCAGCAGCTTACTTCCACAGGGTGGGGATGGCTACACCTTC; CDR3aa: CASSLLPQGGDGYTF
j_gene: TRBJ2-3; v_gene: TRBV5-1; abundance: few; d_gene: -; CDR3nt: TGCGCCAGCAGCTTGGTGGGGGATACGCAGTATTTT; CDR3aa: CASSLVGDTQYF
j_gene: TRBJ2-6; v_gene: TRBV7-6; abundance: -; d_gene: -; CDR3nt: TGTGCCAGCAGCACTACCTCTGGGGCCAACGTCCTGACTTTC; CDR3aa: CASSTTSGANVLTF
j_gene: TRBJ2-2; v_gene: TRBV7-2; abundance: -; d_gene: -; CDR3nt: TGTGCCAGCAGCTTAGTCGCGCTAGTAGACGGGGAGCTGTTTTTT; CDR3aa: CASSLVALVDGELFF
j_gene: TRBJ2-1; v_gene: TRBV18; abundance: -; d_gene: TRBD2; CDR3nt: TGTGCCAGCTCGGCCCAATGGGCATCTAGCGGGAGCTACAATGAGCAGTTCTTC; CDR3aa: CASSAQWASSGSYNEQFF
j_gene: TRBJ1-1; v_gene: TRBV2; abundance: once; d_gene: TRBD1; CDR3nt: TGTGCCAGCAGTGATAGTGGGGCGACAGGGGTCACTGAAGCTTTCTTT; CDR3aa: CASSDSGATGVTEAFF